Reported below is one T cell receptor beta chain. What it binds is not known. The data were taken from a study of CD8 T cells in Susac syndrome. Notes on the study in general: Susac syndrome CD8+ repertoires were clonally expanded, most strongly in CD8+ TEMRA cells. Across the total CD8+ repertoires, over 15 Susac-specific public clones were found. The CD8+ TEMRA repertoires yielded 4 to 6 such clones.

Under recently defined diagnostic criteria, the patients with Susac syndrome qualified as having definite or probable disease. Negative magnetic isolation gave CD8+ and CD4+ cells; FACS enriched CD8+ TEMRA. Random hexamers were used to reverse transcribe the RNA input (roughly 0.5 to 1 ug). TCRdb fed the immunoSEQ multiplex PCR reads into MiXCR, producing one record per CDR3 protein. In the table there are under 110,000 distinct CDR3 sequences, approximately 94% of which are singletons. The germline V gene encodes CDR1 DFQATT and CDR2 SNEGSKA (reference sequence). Trimming took 0 bases from V and 3 from J; bases not matched to a gene: 4. The CDR3 covers 14 residues.

The sequence was collected from a human donor with Susac syndrome. The chain has TRBV20-1 and TRBJ2-7; TRBD1 agrees at 8 bases. The sequencing sample was made of CD8+ T cells from PBMCs. CDR3 region: CSARDPGGVYEQYF. For the CDR3, the DNA is TGCAGTGCTAGAGATCCAGGGGGCGTCTACGAGCAGTACTTC.